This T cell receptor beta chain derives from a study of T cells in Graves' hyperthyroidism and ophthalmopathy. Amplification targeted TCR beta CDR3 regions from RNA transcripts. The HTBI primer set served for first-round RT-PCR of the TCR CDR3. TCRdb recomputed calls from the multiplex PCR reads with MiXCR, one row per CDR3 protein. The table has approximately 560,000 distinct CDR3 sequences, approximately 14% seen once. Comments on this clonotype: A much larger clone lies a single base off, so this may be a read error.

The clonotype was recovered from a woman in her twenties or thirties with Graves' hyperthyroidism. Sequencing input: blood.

DNA of the CDR3: TGCGCCAGCAGCTTGATCACAGGATTCGAGTACGGGCAGTACTTC. This gives the protein CASSLITGFEYGQYF. The rearrangement joins TRBV5-1 to TRBJ2-7, with a possible D match to TRBD1 (5 bases). CDR1 and CDR2 (germline): SGHRS, YFSETQ. This CDR3 comprises 15 residues.